What follows are 29 T cell receptor beta chains derived from one specimen sequenced in a study of T cells after yellow fever vaccination. TCRdb independently ran MiXCR on the 5' RACE reads; one entry per CDR3 protein. Of roughly 70,000 distinct CDR3 sequences in the sample, almost 8% were seen once. The specimen comprised CD8+ T cells sorted from PBMCs, sampled on the day of the yellow fever booster vaccination. These receptors originate from a man younger than 40 who received the YFV17D yellow fever vaccine.

The chain carries TRBV7-6 and TRBJ2-5, with D possibly being TRBD2 (6 bases). The CDR3 runs to 14 residues. V was cut by 1 base and J by 5 bases, with 11 bases left in between. Germline V gene data show CDR1 as SGHVS and CDR2 as FNYEAQ. As DNA, the CDR3 is TGTGCCAGCAGCTTAGTTCTAGGAGGGGAGACCCAGTACTTC. It translates to CASSLVLGGETQYF.

This clonotype showed up many times. This chain joins TRBV20-1 and TRBJ2-4, with 9 bases that match TRBD1. Germline V CDR1 and CDR2: DFQATT, SNEGSKA (reference sequence). After removal of 0 bases from V and 6 bases from J, the junction contained 6 bases not matched to a gene. The length of the CDR3 is 15 residues. The CDR3 DNA reads as TGCAGTGCTAGAGATCACGGGACAGGGTTAAACATTCAGTACTTC. Its protein product is CSARDHGTGLNIQYF.

This clonotype has more than one count but fewer than ten. This sequence joins TRBV7-8 and TRBJ1-2; a weak D match, TRBD1 (6 bases). The CDR3 length is 18 residues. Germline CDR1 is SGHVS and CDR2 is FQNEAQ. V lost 2 bases, J lost 0 bases, and 19 bases lay in between. CDR3 sequence (DNA): TGTGCCAGCAGCTTACGAGGGGGAGGGGAATTAGCTAACTATGGCTACACCTTC. Encoded protein: CASSLRGGGELANYGYTF.

The CDR3 nucleotides read TGTGCCAGCAGTGAATCCGCACTCACAGATACGCAGTATTTT. It encodes CASSESALTDTQYF. The chain recombines TRBV25-1 with TRBJ2-3; D remains ambiguous. The germline CDR1 and CDR2 sequences are MGHDK and SYGVNS. This CDR3 is built from 14 residues. Trimming pared 1 base from V and 2 bases from J, leaving 7 bases between.

In its sample, this clonotype was seen many times. This rearrangement joins TRBV5-1 to TRBJ2-7, with 8 bases fitting TRBD1. This CDR3 is built from 14 residues. Germline CDR1 is SGHRS and CDR2 is YFSETQ. J was trimmed by 3 bases and V by 2 bases; bases with no gene match: 4. CDR3 protein: CASSFRTGIYEQYF. The DNA for the CDR3 is TGCGCCAGCAGCTTTAGGACAGGGATCTACGAGCAGTACTTC.

V usage is TRBV7-6 and J usage is TRBJ2-1; a weak D match, TRBD2 (7 bases). CDR1 and CDR2 from the germline V gene are SGHVS and FNYEAQ. The CDR3 spans 13 residues. Trimming shortened V by 10 bases and J by 2 bases, and 12 bases separated the two germline ends. The CDR3 region has the DNA TGTGCCACAGGGGAGGGGCCCTACAATGAGCAGTTCTTC. Translation gives CATGEGPYNEQFF.

The chain employs TRBV12-3 or TRBV12-4 and TRBJ2-1, with no clear D. This CDR3 has 12 amino acids. V gave up 7 bases and J gave up 7 bases, with 11 bases separating them. CDR3 nucleotides: TGTGCCAGCACCCTTAGCCCGAATGAGCAGTTCTTC. It is translated as CASTLSPNEQFF.

This clonotype was observed a few times. The genes are TRBV5-5 and TRBJ2-7, with a weak D call TRBD1 (5 bases). The CDR3 length is 15 residues. The V end lost 5 bases, the J end lost 2 bases, and 17 bases lay between the germline ends. The germline CDR1 and CDR2 sequences are SGHKS and YYEKEE (reference sequence). The chain's CDR3 is CASRPQWGGAYEQYF. CDR3 DNA: TGTGCCAGCAGACCGCAATGGGGCGGCGCCTACGAGCAGTACTTC.

This clonotype was seen at least ten times. The chain couples TRBV7-9 to TRBJ2-1, with no clear D. The CDR3 has 15 residues. Germline CDR1 SEHNR, CDR2 FQNEAQ (reference sequence). The ends were cut back, 1 base at V and 6 bases at J, with 13 bases in the middle. CDR3 sequence: CASSLGSPRTNEQFF. CDR3 in DNA: TGTGCCAGCAGCTTAGGTTCCCCGCGAACCAATGAGCAGTTCTTC. Drawing the rest from reference TRBV7-9 and TRBJ2-1, the complete variable domain is DTGVSQNPRHKITKRGQNVTFRCDPISEHNRLYWYRQTLGQGPEFLTYFQNEAQLEKSRLLSDRFSAERPKGSFSTLEIQRTEQGDSAMYLCASSLGSPRTNEQFFGPGTRLTVL.

This clonotype was seen ten or more times. This sequence joins TRBV19 and TRBJ2-7; D remains ambiguous. CDR1 is LNHDA and CDR2 is SQIVND in the germline V gene (reference sequence). The CDR3 spans 13 residues. V was clipped by 10 bases and J by 0 bases, with 13 bases between them. The CDR3 is CATSSALSYEQYF. CDR3 bases: TGTGCCACCTCCTCCGCCCTCTCCTACGAGCAGTACTTC. Variable domain in full (rest from reference TRBV19 and TRBJ2-7): DGGITQSPKYLFRKEGQNVTLSCEQNLNHDAMYWYRQDPGQGLRLIYYSQIVNDFQKGDIAEGYSVSREKKESFPLTVTSAQKNPTAFYLCATSSALSYEQYFGPGTRLTVT.

This clonotype has a handful of counts. V is TRBV12-3 or TRBV12-4 and J is TRBJ1-6; TRBD1 matches 8 bases. J gave up 10 bases and V 4 bases, and 12 bases lay outside the gene matches. The CDR3 is made up of 16 amino acids. In DNA, the CDR3 is TGTGCCAGCAGTTCTGGACAGGGAAACCCCCGGTCACCCCTCCACTTT. Its protein is CASSSGQGNPRSPLHF.

This clonotype has only a few counts. J is TRBJ2-1 and V is TRBV24-1; 7 bases are a match to TRBD2. The CDR3 consists of 14 residues. After removal of 3 bases from V and 8 bases from J, the junction contained 6 bases not matched to a gene. Germline loops: CDR1 KGHDR, CDR2 SFDVKD. CDR3 amino acids: CATSDGGTIDEQFF. The CDR3 DNA sequence: TGTGCCACCAGTGATGGGGGGACTATCGATGAGCAGTTCTTC.

In the case of this clonotype: One end of the junction does not line up with germline, which may come from a read error. The gene calls are TRBV6-5 and TRBJ2-7, with a possible D match to TRBD2 (5 bases). Germline lookup yields CDR1 MNHEY and CDR2 SVGAGI. The CDR3 extends over 13 amino acids. The CDR3 region is CASCYSTQREQYF. CDR3 DNA: TGTGCCAGCTGTTACTCGACTCAGAGGGAACAGTACTTC.

The chain links TRBV20-1 to TRBJ2-3; 9 bases map to TRBD2. Losses at the gene ends were 5 bases for V and 4 bases for J; bases not matched to a gene: 10. Germline assignment: CDR1 DFQATT and CDR2 SNEGSKA (reference sequence). The CDR3 has 15 residues. The CDR3 loop reads CSAGRTSASADTQYF. CDR3 nucleotides: TGCAGTGCTGGTCGGACTAGCGCCTCGGCAGATACGCAGTATTTT.

This clonotype has only a few counts. The chain has TRBV29-1 and TRBJ2-2; 9 bases are shared with TRBD2. Germline values: CDR1 SQVTM, CDR2 ANQGSEA. Trimming removed 3 bases from V and 6 bases from J; junction bases left unmatched: 5. CDR3 length: 14 residues. DNA of the CDR3: TGCAGCGTTGAGATTAGCGGGAGTTCCGGGGAGCTGTTTTTT. It specifies CSVEISGSSGELFF.

The chain is built from TRBV5-6 and TRBJ2-3; TRBD2 agrees at 11 bases. CDR1 and CDR2 from the germline V gene are SGHDT and YYEEEE. The junction had 8 bases not matched to a gene; V was cut back by 6 bases and J by 5 bases. The CDR3 covers 15 residues. CDR3 in DNA: TGTGCCAGCAAGATAGCGGGAGGGCCGTTAGATACGCAGTATTTT. Translation gives CASKIAGGPLDTQYF.

In its sample, this clonotype was seen many times. This chain links TRBV14 with TRBJ2-3, with 13 bases fitting TRBD2. Germline lookup yields CDR1 SGHDN and CDR2 FVKESK. V was clipped by 4 bases and J by 5 bases; unmatched bases: 6. The CDR3 has 16 residues. The CDR3 spells CASSPWTSGSGDTQYF. CDR3 nucleotide sequence: TGTGCCAGCAGCCCCTGGACTAGCGGGAGTGGAGATACGCAGTATTTT.

V usage is TRBV12-3 or TRBV12-4 and J usage is TRBJ2-3, with TRBD1 identical over 7 bases. The CDR3 covers 15 residues. V shed 6 bases, J shed 4 bases, and the junction held 10 bases outside the gene matches. The CDR3 nucleotides read TGTGCCAGCAGATCGACAGGGCGTCATGCAGATACGCAGTATTTT. This translates into CASRSTGRHADTQYF.

This clonotype has a count of ten or more. This chain links TRBV29-1 with TRBJ2-4; TRBD2 matches 9 bases. V shed 7 bases and J 6 bases; nucleotides not matched to a gene: 7. The CDR3 has 13 amino acids. The germline CDR1 and CDR2 sequences are SQVTM and ANQGSEA. The CDR3 protein is CSGHSGSGNIQYF. The CDR3 DNA reads TGCAGCGGACATAGCGGGAGCGGAAACATTCAGTACTTC.

About this clonotype: The junction differs from germline at one of its ends, possibly a read error. The V and J genes are TRBV10-2 and TRBJ1-3; no clear D. The CDR3 spans 12 residues. CDR1 WSHSY and CDR2 SAAADI come from the germline V gene. The chain's CDR3 is CASNEAGNTIYF. CDR3 nucleotide sequence: TGCGCCAGCAATGAGGCTGGAAACACCATATATTTT.

In this sample, this clonotype turned up a few times. This chain joins TRBV20-1 and TRBJ2-2; D unclear. The length of the CDR3 is 11 residues. CDR1 is DFQATT and CDR2 is SNEGSKA in the germline V gene (reference sequence). Trimming removed 8 bases at V and 5 bases at J, with 9 bases between. The CDR3 spells CSFLWTGELFF. The CDR3 nucleotides read TGCAGTTTTCTTTGGACCGGGGAGCTGTTTTTT.

This clonotype occurred many times. The chain combines TRBV29-1 with TRBJ2-1; 13 positions agree with TRBD2. V lost 1 base and J lost 4; bases outside the gene matches: 4. CDR3 length: 16 residues. Germline-derived CDR1 and CDR2 are SQVTM and ANQGSEA. The CDR3 is CSVEGTSGSGYNEQFF. CDR3 coding DNA: TGCAGCGTTGAAGGGACTAGCGGGAGCGGGTACAATGAGCAGTTCTTC.

This clonotype has more than one count but fewer than ten. The chain recombines TRBV12-3 or TRBV12-4 with TRBJ1-3; no clear D gene. The CDR3 contains 17 residues. Between the trimmed V and J ends, which lost 2 bases and 4 bases, there was a span of 18 bases. The CDR3 sequence is CASSLSLGPPVGNTIYF. In DNA, the CDR3 is TGTGCCAGCAGTTTATCCCTCGGACCCCCCGTCGGAAACACCATATATTTT.

This clonotype was counted many times. The genes are TRBV5-1 and TRBJ2-7; maybe TRBD1 (8 bases). Trimming took 7 bases from V and 2 from J, leaving 19 bases between them. CDR3 length equals 15 residues. Germline V gives CDR1 SGHRS, CDR2 YFSETQ. The CDR3 DNA reads as TGCGCCAGCTCGGGGGGTCCAGGGGGCCCCTACGAGCAGTACTTC. Translating gives CASSGGPGGPYEQYF.

This clonotype was observed at least ten times. The chain couples TRBV2 to TRBJ1-5; TRBD1 is a possible D gene (5 bases). Germline CDR1 reads SNHLY; CDR2 reads FYNNEI. CDR3 length equals 17 residues. With 7 bases removed from V and 7 bases from J, the gap between germline ends came to 26 bases. DNA for the CDR3: TGTGCCAGCACGGAAGGACCCACCCCTTATGGGGACCAGCCCCAGCATTTT. It yields the protein CASTEGPTPYGDQPQHF.

This clonotype was seen only a few times. This chain connects TRBV24-1 to TRBJ2-7; a possible D gene is TRBD1 (6 bases). The CDR3 length is 18 residues. V gave up 3 bases and J gave up 2 bases, with 22 bases separating them. Per the germline V gene, CDR1 is KGHDR and CDR2 is SFDVKD. For the CDR3, the DNA is TGTGCCACCAGTGATCTCCGTCTCCGGGACACCACCACCTACGAGCAGTACTTC. This gives the protein CATSDLRLRDTTTYEQYF.

This clonotype was observed a few times. CDR3 coding DNA: TGCGCCAGCAGCCAAGGACCGGGACTAGCGGCCAATGAGCAGTTCTTC. Amino acid sequence: CASSQGPGLAANEQFF. The V call is TRBV4-1, the J call TRBJ2-1; the match to TRBD2 covers 11 bases. Germline loops: CDR1 MGHRA, CDR2 YSYEKL. V dropped 1 base and J dropped 6; count of bases not matched to a gene: 5. The CDR3 has 16 amino acids.

The J gene is TRBJ2-7, the V gene TRBV5-4; either TRBD1 or TRBD2 may fit D (5 bases each). Germline V gene sequence: CDR1 SGHNT, CDR2 YYREEE (reference sequence). This CDR3 spans 13 amino acids. V lost 3 bases and J lost 6, with 13 bases in between. The chain's CDR3 is CASSSTEGTEQYF. The CDR3 bases are TGTGCCAGCAGCTCGACAGAGGGCACCGAGCAGTACTTC.

This clonotype was seen a handful of times. The chain uses TRBV11-3 and TRBJ2-3, with D possibly TRBD1 on 6 matching bases. Germline loops: CDR1 SGHNT, CDR2 YENEEA. Trimming took 1 base from V and 4 from J, leaving 9 bases between them. This CDR3 region has 14 residues. CDR3 nucleotides: TGTGCCAGCAGCTTAGCGGACAGCCCAGATACGCAGTATTTT. Translating gives CASSLADSPDTQYF.